This T cell receptor beta chain originates from a study of blood T cells in healthy people across ages. This clonotype was detected only a few times. Its target is unknown. Sample-barcoded 5' priming and a J-beta primer mix drove a second PCR of 7 to 11 cycles. Every cDNA molecule carried a tag from a template-switch adaptor bearing 12 random nucleotides. In TCRdb, the 5' RACE reads were re-called with MiXCR into one record per CDR3 protein. The table lists about 640,000 distinct CDR3 sequences, about 54% of them singletons, with 30% to 45% in the top ten. Study-level results: Using unsorted PBMCs precluded a conclusive naive versus antigen-experienced comparison. Estimates drawn from one million T cells were deemed to understate diversity. A strong correlation was found between TCR beta diversity and the percentage of naive T cells.

This CDR3 has 15 amino acids. With V trimmed by 6 bases and J by 2 bases, 3 bases remained unmatched. CDR1 and CDR2 (germline): SGHTA, FQGNSA. This chain joins TRBV7-2 and TRBJ2-5, with 13 bases matching TRBD2. The TCR sequence derives from a man in his sixties in good health. The specimen was blood. The CDR3 DNA is TGTGCCAGCAGATCGGGACTAGCGGGGCAAGAGACCCAGTACTTC. Its translation is CASRSGLAGQETQYF.